This TCR beta chain is from a study of cytomegalovirus exposure and HLA in healthy donors (dated by TCRdb to about 2017). Study-wide context: According to an earlier analysis of a few hundred of the donors, about 179 million T cells yielded approximately 120 million unique TCR beta sequences and less than 300 Gb of sequence data. About 300 gigabases of sequencing data and approximately 85 million unique TCR sequences were included in an early release covering roughly 700 HLA-typed donors. The genetic ancestry cluster associated with self-reported Caucasian donors included about four fifths of the 398 genotyped donors. The aim of the study was to test whether cataloging public T cell receptors could identify signatures of past pathogen exposure. The study used immunosequencing to profile the T cell repertoires of several hundred subjects and linked those repertoires to cytomegalovirus serostatus. A separate validation cohort of roughly 110 different subjects was used in addition to the 666-subject first cohort. The study combined high-throughput TCR immunosequencing, statistical association of individual TCRs with disease status, and machine learning to predict cytomegalovirus infection status. To study patterns of TCR occurrence, a later analysis re-analyzed previously published TCR beta repertoires from 500 to 850 donors and added high-resolution HLA genotyping. Rather than drawing on any new phenotypic data, the later analysis identified candidate immune exposures from TCR beta sequences and the way those sequences occurred across donors. To decide whether each TCR beta V gene segment behaved as functional or pseudogenic, an earlier analysis of over 500 of the donors relied on high-throughput TCR beta sequencing. Alongside the repertoire data, information on donor age, sex, ethnicity and CMV serostatus was compiled. A later genetic analysis took genome-wide SNP genotypes for about three fifths of the roughly 700 donors and used that subset as a discovery cohort. Every repertoire in the discovery cohort had been generated on one and the same sequencing platform. HLA typing covered class I and class II loci at four-digit resolution. The number of donors typed differed by locus, with 629-630 for A, B, C, DRB1 and DQB1, more than 500 for DQA1, 606 for DPA1, and around 460 for DPB1. About five DR-DQ haplotypes were handled as single units for association and clustering because linkage in the cohort was strong. On average, roughly 240,000 unique TCR beta nucleotide sequences were sequenced per donor among more than 350 genotyped donors of the cohort, with roughly 18% of those sequences being non-productive. Overall results and qualifications from the work: Specific HLA alleles were associated with 15,000 to 20,000 TCR beta sequences at a false discovery rate of 0.05 in a later analysis. A later genetic analysis associated a missense DCLRE1C variant with V-gene and J-gene trimming of TCR beta chains, and an independent cohort replicated the association. The earlier analysis of 587 of the donors excluded some 15 rarely observed V segments, including chromosome 9 orphons, because counts were too low. Assigning TCR associations to individual alleles was difficult when HLA alleles, especially DR and DQ, strongly co-occurred. A further reported finding was that TCR beta sequences accurately predicted the HLA-A and HLA-B alleles for most subjects in the first cohort. Correlated functional status among segregating V segments might be attributable to linkage disequilibrium, but an unknown experimental factor could not be ruled out. Broadly in line with IMGT annotations, most TCR beta V segments showed up in productive rearrangements about 87% or about 30% of the time in an earlier analysis of several hundred of the donors. According to a later genetic analysis, donors in an Asian-associated ancestry cluster had fewer N-insertions in productive TCRs than the approximately 610-donor mean. For the cohort, immune exposure information was limited to CMV serostatus. The study gave a list of 150 to 200 TCR beta chains associated with cytomegalovirus. Most TCR sequences were seen in very few donors, while some public TCRs were found in many individuals. Some IMGT-functional V segments, including TRBV6-2 and TRBV6-3, could not be distinguished by the 87-base-pair reads and were therefore excluded. The sequencing pipeline was judged likely to have produced a cluster of highly shared sequence variants as a technical artifact. It was suggested by the authors that the approach could potentially be generalized to other disease states and immunological phenotypes. In vitro tests confirmed that a few of the cytomegalovirus-associated TCR beta chains recognize cytomegalovirus antigens. In this cohort, only TCR beta chains were sequenced, and detectable features were limited by the absence of alpha or paired-chain data. Because HLA typing was missing for some donors at each locus, association tests included only the typed subset. Most CMV-associated TCR beta chains appeared to be HLA-restricted in a later analysis, and the HLA associations seemed to be driven largely by CMV exposure. Several of the top co-occurrence clusters appeared to be linked to parvovirus B19, influenza, CMV and Epstein-Barr virus, according to a later analysis. Compared with equally common non-associated chains, HLA-associated TCR beta chains in a later analysis were more clonally expanded and had lower generation probabilities. Roughly uniform sequencing depth across donors was assumed in presence/absence analyses, although this assumption may not hold. In a later analysis, TCR association rates were found to vary across HLA loci, with the most associated TCRs seen for DRB1 alleles and the fewest for HLA-C alleles. In both the original and validation cohorts, the classifier was reported to diagnose cytomegalovirus status with high specificity and sensitivity.

The library was made by the immunoSEQ multiplex PCR assay. The multiplex PCR relied on a mix of 60 forward primers for TCR Vbeta segments and 13 reverse primers for TCR Jbeta segments. The CDR3 region of rearranged TCR beta genes was amplified from genomic DNA by a multiplex PCR assay. The amplified TCR beta libraries were sequenced on the Illumina HiSeq System as 87-base-pair reads. Processing in the source paper ran as follows. In a later analysis, about 80 million unique TCR beta chains were counted across the 650 to 750 repertoires, and roughly 9.9 million of these chains were shared by at least two donors. A nearest-neighbor algorithm error-corrected the raw reads and collapsed the reads into unique sequences, merging closely related sequences to remove PCR and sequencing errors. V, D and J gene segments were assigned by aligning CDR3 sequences to IMGT reference sequences. Each retained sequence needed at least a six-nucleotide match to both a V gene segment and a J gene segment. Rearrangements were classified as productive when the CDR3 lacked stop codons and remained in frame with V and J, and all other rearrangements were classified as non-productive. Following IMGT convention, CDR3 was defined as the stretch from the second conserved V-encoded cysteine up to the conserved J-encoded phenylalanine. The earlier analysis of about 610 of the donors excluded sequences that lacked an unambiguous match to a single V gene segment. An earlier analysis of under 750 of the donors called V segments functional above 56.7% productive rearrangements and segregating when the between-donor standard deviation exceeded 5%. To diagnose cytomegalovirus status from the catalog of TCR beta chain sequences, a statistical classification framework was built. In a later analysis, TCR nucleotide sequences were compared against IMGT/GENE-DB human TR gene sequences so that V and J genes could be assigned. The TCRdist pipeline was used in a later analysis to assign CDR3 sequences and most-parsimonious VDJ recombination scenarios. A later analysis defined each TCR beta chain by its CDR3 amino acid sequence plus V-gene family, and excluded reads lacking a unique V-gene family. To address suspected cross-contamination and a sequencing artifact, a later analysis removed approximately 600 highly shared, low-generation-probability nucleotide sequences. In a later analysis, a clonal expansion index was calculated for each public chain from normalized within-repertoire ranks of inferred template counts. Generation probabilities in a later analysis came from a VDJ recombination model fitted to out-of-frame rearrangements, and those results were checked against IGoR. Hypergeometric tests were used in a later analysis to score TCR-TCR, TCR-HLA and TCR-CMV co-occurrence, with a repertoire-size bias correction applied to the TCR pairs. To estimate false discovery rates, a later analysis permuted the HLA or CMV assignments 20 times. In a later analysis, co-occurring TCRs were grouped using DBSCAN, and TCRdist sequence similarity was added for clustering within HLA-allele-positive subsets. For co-occurrence clustering, repertoires with fewer than 30,000 or more than 120,000 public chains were excluded, along with five or six repertoires with anomalous nucleotide sharing. TCRdb obtained this table from immuneACCESS and retained in-frame rearrangements with V and J assigned. These tables miss some clones; where compared with another copy, unresolved V genes account for less than half of the shortfall, and the remainder is unexplained. V and J calls and clone size follow that table, whereas D and trimming were derived from the DNA. The sample has around 170,000 clones on record, over 70% of them singletons. Of the sample, around 1.5% is held by the ten largest clones.

The cohort was made up of 500 to 800 healthy bone marrow donors. At the time of sampling, all cohort members were nominally healthy, though unrecorded immune exposures were likely present. The donor tested CMV seronegative and was one of the 352 seronegative cohort members. A peripheral blood sample was collected from each donor, and TCR beta sequencing was performed on peripheral blood mononuclear cells. The Qiagen DNeasy Blood Extraction Kit was used to extract genomic DNA from the blood cell samples. Details on this clone: Its binding antigen is unknown. Base quality data are lacking; no much larger clone is found one base away.

Sequences MNHNS (CDR1) and SASEGT (CDR2) are obtained from the germline V gene. V ends up 8 bases short and J 8 bases short, with an unmatched junction base count of 6. There are 13 amino acids in the CDR3, from cysteine to phenylalanine inclusive. CDR3 DNA only is kept here, 39 bases in frame from base 1. The receptor was isolated from a young man in good health and CMV-seronegative. The specimen was PBMCs. The V and J genes are TRBV6-1 and TRBJ2-1; 10 middle bases align to TRBD2. The CDR3 reads as follows: CASGSGGADEQFF. The DNA is as follows: TGTGCCAGCGGGAGCGGGGGGGCCGATGAGCAGTTCTTC.